This record looks at one TCR beta chain sequence and its context. Its specificity is unknown. This sample was taken from a study of CD8 T cells in ankylosing spondylitis. Broader study findings: Earlier work had already found some motif variants in reactive arthritis synovial fluid and blood. Ankylosing spondylitis blood appeared to be characterized by a TCR beta motif of eight or nine highly homologous variants.

The CDR3 is made up of 13 amino acids. Germline values: CDR1 MNHNS, CDR2 SASEGT. Trimming pared 2 bases from V and 13 bases from J, leaving 16 bases between. For TCR beta, libraries came from quantitative 5'-RACE with molecular barcodes. From the 5' RACE reads, TCRdb called clonotypes with MiXCR, one entry per CDR3 protein. The sample lists 250,000 to 400,000 distinct CDR3 sequences, around a tenth occurring once. The sequence was collected from a female donor with ankylosing spondylitis or in good health (not recorded which). Sequences were obtained from blood, either unsorted or a sorted T cell fraction (not recorded which). This chain links TRBV6-1 with TRBJ2-3; D uncertain. The CDR3 bases are TGTGCCAGCAGTGAACGGCTGTACGATAAGAAGTATTTT. It codes for CASSERLYDKKYF.